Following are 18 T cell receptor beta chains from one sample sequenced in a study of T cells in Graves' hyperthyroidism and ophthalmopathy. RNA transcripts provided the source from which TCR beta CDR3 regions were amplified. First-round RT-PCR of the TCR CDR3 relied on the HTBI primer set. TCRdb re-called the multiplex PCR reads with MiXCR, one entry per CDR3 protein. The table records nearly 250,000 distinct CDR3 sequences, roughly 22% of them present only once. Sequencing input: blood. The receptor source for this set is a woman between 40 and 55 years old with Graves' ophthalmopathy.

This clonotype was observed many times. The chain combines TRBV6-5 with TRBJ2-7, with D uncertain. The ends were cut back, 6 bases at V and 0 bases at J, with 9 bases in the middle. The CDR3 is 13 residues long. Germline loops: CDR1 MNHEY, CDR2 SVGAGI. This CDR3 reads CASRTVNSYEQYF. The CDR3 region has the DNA TGTGCCAGCAGAACCGTAAACTCCTACGAGCAGTACTTC.

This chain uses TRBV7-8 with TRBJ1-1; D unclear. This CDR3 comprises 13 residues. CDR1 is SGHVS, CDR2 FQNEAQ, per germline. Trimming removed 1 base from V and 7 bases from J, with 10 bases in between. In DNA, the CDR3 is TGTGCCAGCAGCTTAGTATTGGGTGATGAAGCTTTCTTT. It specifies CASSLVLGDEAFF.

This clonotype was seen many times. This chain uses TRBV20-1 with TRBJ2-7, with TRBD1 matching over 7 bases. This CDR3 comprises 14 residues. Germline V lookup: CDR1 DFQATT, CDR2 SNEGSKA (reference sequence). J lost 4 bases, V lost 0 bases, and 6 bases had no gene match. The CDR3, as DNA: TGCAGTGCTAGAGAGCTCGGGACAGAGTACGAGCAGTACTTC. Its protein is CSARELGTEYEQYF.

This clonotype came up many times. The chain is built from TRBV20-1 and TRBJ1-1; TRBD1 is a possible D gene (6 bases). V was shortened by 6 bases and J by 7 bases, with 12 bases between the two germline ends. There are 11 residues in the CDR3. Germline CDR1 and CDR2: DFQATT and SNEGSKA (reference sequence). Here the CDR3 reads CSALGQIEAFF. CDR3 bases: TGCAGTGCCCTCGGACAGATTGAAGCTTTCTTT.

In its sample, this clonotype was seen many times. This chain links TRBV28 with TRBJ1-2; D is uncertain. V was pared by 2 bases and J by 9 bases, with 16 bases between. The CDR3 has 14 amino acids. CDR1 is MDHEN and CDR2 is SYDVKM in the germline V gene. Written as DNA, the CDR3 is TGTGCCAGCAGTTTAAAACCAAATCAAAGGAGCTACACCTTC. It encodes CASSLKPNQRSYTF.

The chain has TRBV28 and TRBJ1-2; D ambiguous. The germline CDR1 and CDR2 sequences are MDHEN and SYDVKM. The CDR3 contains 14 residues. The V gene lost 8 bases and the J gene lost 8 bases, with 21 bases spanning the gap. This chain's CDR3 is CASRTLVFGEGYTF. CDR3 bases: TGTGCCAGCCGAACTTTGGTGTTTGGTGAAGGCTACACCTTC.

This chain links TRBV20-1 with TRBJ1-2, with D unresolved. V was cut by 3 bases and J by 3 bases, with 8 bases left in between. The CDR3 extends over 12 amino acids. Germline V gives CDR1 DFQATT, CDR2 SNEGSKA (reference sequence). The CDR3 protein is CSARGLDYGYTF. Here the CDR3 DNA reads TGCAGTGCTAGGGGGTTGGACTATGGCTACACCTTC.

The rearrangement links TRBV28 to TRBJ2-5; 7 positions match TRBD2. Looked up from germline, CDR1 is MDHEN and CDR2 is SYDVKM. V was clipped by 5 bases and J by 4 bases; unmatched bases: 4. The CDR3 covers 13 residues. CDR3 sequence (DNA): TGTGCCAGCAGTCGGGGGGAGAGAGAGACCCAGTACTTC. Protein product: CASSRGERETQYF.

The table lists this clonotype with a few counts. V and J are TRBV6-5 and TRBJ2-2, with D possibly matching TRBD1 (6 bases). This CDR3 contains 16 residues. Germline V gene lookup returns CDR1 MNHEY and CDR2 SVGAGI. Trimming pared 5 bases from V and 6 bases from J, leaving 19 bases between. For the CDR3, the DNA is TGTGCCAGCAGTCCTACAGGGTTTATAGGTGCCGGGGAGCTGTTTTTT. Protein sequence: CASSPTGFIGAGELFF.

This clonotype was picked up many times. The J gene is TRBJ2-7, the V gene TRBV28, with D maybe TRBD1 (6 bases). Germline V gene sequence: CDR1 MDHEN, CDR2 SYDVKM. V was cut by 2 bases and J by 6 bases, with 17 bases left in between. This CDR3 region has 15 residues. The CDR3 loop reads CASSLASGTLGEQYF. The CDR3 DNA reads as TGTGCCAGCAGTTTAGCCTCCGGGACATTGGGCGAGCAGTACTTC.

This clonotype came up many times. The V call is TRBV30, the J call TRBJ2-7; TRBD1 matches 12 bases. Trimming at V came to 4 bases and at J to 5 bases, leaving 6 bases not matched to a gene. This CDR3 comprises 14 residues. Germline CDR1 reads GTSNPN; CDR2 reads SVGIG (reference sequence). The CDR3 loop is CAWNRGQGAHEQYF. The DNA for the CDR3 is TGTGCCTGGAACCGGGGACAGGGGGCTCACGAGCAGTACTTC.

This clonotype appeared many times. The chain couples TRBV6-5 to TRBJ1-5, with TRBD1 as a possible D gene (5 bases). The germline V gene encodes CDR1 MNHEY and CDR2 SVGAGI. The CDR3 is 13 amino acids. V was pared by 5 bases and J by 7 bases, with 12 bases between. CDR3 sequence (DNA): TGTGCCAGCAGTCGGGGGGGAGGACAGCCCCAGCATTTT. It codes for CASSRGGGQPQHF.

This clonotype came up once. The DNA of the CDR3 is TGCGCCAGCAGCTTGACAGGGGTAAGGAACACTGAAGCTTTCTTT. This codes for CASSLTGVRNTEAFF. The chain carries TRBV5-1 and TRBJ1-1; 7 bases align to TRBD1. Germline V gene sequence: CDR1 SGHRS, CDR2 YFSETQ. After removal of 1 base from V and 1 base from J, the junction contained 4 bases not matched to a gene. The CDR3 consists of 15 residues.

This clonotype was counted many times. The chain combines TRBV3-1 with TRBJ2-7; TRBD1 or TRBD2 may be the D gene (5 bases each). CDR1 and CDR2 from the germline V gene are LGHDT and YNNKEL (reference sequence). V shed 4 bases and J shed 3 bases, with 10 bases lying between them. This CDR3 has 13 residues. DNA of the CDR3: TGTGCCAGCAGCCCCCCGGGGCTCTACGAGCAGTACTTC. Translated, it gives CASSPPGLYEQYF.

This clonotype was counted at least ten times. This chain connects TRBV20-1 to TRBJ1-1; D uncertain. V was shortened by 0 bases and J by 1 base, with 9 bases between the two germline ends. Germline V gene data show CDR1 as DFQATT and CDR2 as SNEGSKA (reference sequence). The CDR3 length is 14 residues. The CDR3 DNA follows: TGCAGTGCTAGAGATCCCAATTCGAACACTGAAGCTTTCTTT. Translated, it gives CSARDPNSNTEAFF.

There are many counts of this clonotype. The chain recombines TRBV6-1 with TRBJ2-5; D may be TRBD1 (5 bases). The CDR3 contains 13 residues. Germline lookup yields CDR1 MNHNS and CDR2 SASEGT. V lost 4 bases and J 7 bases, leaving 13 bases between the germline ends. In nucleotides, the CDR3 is TGTGCCAGCAGTGTCCTAGAGCAGGGGACCCAGTACTTC. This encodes CASSVLEQGTQYF.

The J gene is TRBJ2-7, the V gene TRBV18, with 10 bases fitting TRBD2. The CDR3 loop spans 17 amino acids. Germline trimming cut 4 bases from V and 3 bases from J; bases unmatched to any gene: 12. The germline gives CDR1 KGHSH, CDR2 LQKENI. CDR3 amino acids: CASSRSSGSGAHYEQYF. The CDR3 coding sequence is TGTGCCAGCTCACGCTCTAGCGGGAGCGGAGCCCACTACGAGCAGTACTTC.

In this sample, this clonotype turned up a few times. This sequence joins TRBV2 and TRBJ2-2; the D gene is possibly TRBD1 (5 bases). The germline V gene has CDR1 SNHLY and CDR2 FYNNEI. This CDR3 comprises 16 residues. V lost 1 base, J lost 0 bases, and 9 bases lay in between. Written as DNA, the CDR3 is TGTGCCAGCAGTGAAGTGGGGCTCGCGAACACCGGGGAGCTGTTTTTT. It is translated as CASSEVGLANTGELFF.